Listed below are T cell receptor beta chains from one sample, sequenced in a study of blood T cell repertoires in COVID-19. Repertoires were generated with immunoSEQ multiplex PCR, while TCRdb's copy carries only in-frame clones and drops some. In the table there are 30,000 to 50,000 clones, about four fifths of which are singletons. The specimen sequenced was peripheral blood. These receptors all come from a man between 65 and 79 years old with acute or convalescent COVID-19. Both conserved end residues are part of each CDR3. Fields, in order: J gene, V gene, clone size, D gene, CDR3 DNA, CDR3 protein. D genes are given only for firm matches. Expanded clones are given a class, and other clones once, few, many or no size at all.

J gene: TRBJ1-6
V gene: TRBV7-2
clone size: -
D gene: -
CDR3 DNA: TGTGCCAGCATCTCTCCCGGCTATAATTCACCCCTCCACTTT
CDR3 protein: CASISPGYNSPLHF

J gene: TRBJ2-7
V gene: TRBV7-3
clone size: few
D gene: TRBD2
CDR3 DNA: TGTGCCAGCAGTTTAGCGGGAGGGGCCCTCTACGAGCAGTACTTC
CDR3 protein: CASSLAGGALYEQYF

J gene: TRBJ1-1
V gene: TRBV5-1
clone size: -
D gene: TRBD1
CDR3 DNA: TGCGCCAGCAGCTTCCTACAGGGGGCGAGGACTGAAGCTTTCTTT
CDR3 protein: CASSFLQGARTEAFF

J gene: TRBJ2-7
V gene: TRBV7-9
clone size: few
D gene: -
CDR3 DNA: TGTGCCAGCAGCTTAGTCCGGGACTTTGGCTACGAGCAGTACTTC
CDR3 protein: CASSLVRDFGYEQYF

J gene: TRBJ2-7
V gene: TRBV7-2
clone size: -
D gene: -
CDR3 DNA: TGTGCCAGCAGCTTAGTCCAGGGAAGCTACGAGCAGTACTTC
CDR3 protein: CASSLVQGSYEQYF

J gene: TRBJ2-2
V gene: TRBV29-1
clone size: -
D gene: -
CDR3 DNA: TGCAGTGCTCCGACACCTACAAACACCGGGGAGCTGTTTTTT
CDR3 protein: CSAPTPTNTGELFF

J gene: TRBJ1-1
V gene: TRBV7-2
clone size: few
D gene: -
CDR3 DNA: TGTGCCAGCAGCTTAGAATCGGGTCCGGCTTTCTTT
CDR3 protein: CASSLESGPAFF

J gene: TRBJ2-3
V gene: TRBV7-9
clone size: -
D gene: TRBD1
CDR3 DNA: TGTGCCAGCAGCTTCTTCTCAGGGGGCCCCACAGATACGCAGTATTTT
CDR3 protein: CASSFFSGGPTDTQYF

J gene: TRBJ1-1
V gene: TRBV19
clone size: few
D gene: -
CDR3 DNA: TGTGCCAGTAGTATAGGGACATCCCCTGCCACTGAAGCTTTCTTT
CDR3 protein: CASSIGTSPATEAFF

J gene: TRBJ1-5
V gene: TRBV10-3
clone size: -
D gene: -
CDR3 DNA: TGTGCCATCGGGGGGAACAATAATCAGCCCCAGCATTTT
CDR3 protein: CAIGGNNNQPQHF

J gene: TRBJ2-1
V gene: TRBV7-6
clone size: -
D gene: -
CDR3 DNA: TGTGCCGCGGGGAACAGCTCCTACAATGAGCAGTTCTTC
CDR3 protein: CAAGNSSYNEQFF

J gene: TRBJ1-1
V gene: TRBV5-1
clone size: -
D gene: -
CDR3 DNA: TGCGCCAGCAGCTTTGTGGCTCAGAACACTGAAGCTTTCTTT
CDR3 protein: CASSFVAQNTEAFF

J gene: TRBJ1-4
V gene: TRBV4-1
clone size: few
D gene: TRBD1
CDR3 DNA: TGCGCCAGCAGCCAAGATTGGGACAGAAATGAAAAACTGTTTTTT
CDR3 protein: CASSQDWDRNEKLFF

J gene: TRBJ1-5
V gene: TRBV10-3
clone size: -
D gene: -
CDR3 DNA: TGTGCCAGCGGGGACGGGTTGGCAGGGCAGCCCCAGCATTTT
CDR3 protein: CASGDGLAGQPQHF

J gene: TRBJ2-3
V gene: TRBV19
clone size: -
D gene: TRBD2
CDR3 DNA: TGTGCCAGTAGTATCGGGCTAGCGGGAGCGGCTTTCACAGATACGCAGTATTTT
CDR3 protein: CASSIGLAGAAFTDTQYF

J gene: TRBJ2-7
V gene: TRBV24-1
clone size: -
D gene: -
CDR3 DNA: TGTGCCACCAGTGATAGCCGGGACGGGGGCTACGAGCAGTACTTC
CDR3 protein: CATSDSRDGGYEQYF

J gene: TRBJ1-1
V gene: TRBV7-8
clone size: -
D gene: -
CDR3 DNA: TGTGCCAGCAGCTTTAGGACCGGGGGGAACACTGAAGCTTTCTTT
CDR3 protein: CASSFRTGGNTEAFF

J gene: TRBJ2-5
V gene: TRBV2
clone size: -
D gene: -
CDR3 DNA: TGTGCCAGCAGTGAGAACAGGGACGAGACCCAGTACTTC
CDR3 protein: CASSENRDETQYF

J gene: TRBJ1-4
V gene: TRBV10-3
clone size: -
D gene: -
CDR3 DNA: TGTGCCATCAGTGAGAGTGGGGGGAATGAAAAACTGTTTTTT
CDR3 protein: CAISESGGNEKLFF

J gene: TRBJ2-5
V gene: TRBV5-5
clone size: -
D gene: -
CDR3 DNA: TGTGCCAGCAGCTTACGGCAGGACCAAGAGACCCAGTACTTC
CDR3 protein: CASSLRQDQETQYF

J gene: TRBJ1-1
V gene: TRBV28
clone size: -
D gene: TRBD1
CDR3 DNA: TGTGCCAGCAGATTCCCCGTCGGACAGGGGAACACTGAAGCTTTCTTT
CDR3 protein: CASRFPVGQGNTEAFF

J gene: TRBJ1-5
V gene: TRBV4-2
clone size: -
D gene: -
CDR3 DNA: TGTGCCAGCAGCCAAGAGGGGCACGGGAGCAATCAGCCCCAGCATTTT
CDR3 protein: CASSQEGHGSNQPQHF

J gene: TRBJ1-6
V gene: TRBV5-1
clone size: -
D gene: TRBD1
CDR3 DNA: TGCGCCAGCAGCTTGGACCCCCAGGGGGCGAGAAATTCACCCCTCCACTTT
CDR3 protein: CASSLDPQGARNSPLHF

J gene: TRBJ2-3
V gene: TRBV9
clone size: -
D gene: -
CDR3 DNA: TGTGCCAGCAGCGTCCTACAGGGCGCAGATACGCAGTATTTT
CDR3 protein: CASSVLQGADTQYF

J gene: TRBJ1-1
V gene: TRBV19
clone size: -
D gene: -
CDR3 DNA: TGTGCCAGTAGTCAGACATGGAACACTGAAGCTTTCTTT
CDR3 protein: CASSQTWNTEAFF

J gene: TRBJ2-3
V gene: TRBV5-1
clone size: few
D gene: -
CDR3 DNA: TGCGCCAGCAGCTGGGGACTCTCGCCGGCAGATACGCAGTATTTT
CDR3 protein: CASSWGLSPADTQYF

J gene: TRBJ1-3
V gene: TRBV4-3
clone size: once
D gene: -
CDR3 DNA: TGCGCCAGCAGCCAAGGGACAGTCGGAAACACCATATATTTT
CDR3 protein: CASSQGTVGNTIYF

J gene: TRBJ1-2
V gene: TRBV3-1/TRBV3-2
clone size: -
D gene: TRBD1
CDR3 DNA: TGTGCCAGCACCAGAACAGGGGGTTGGGCCACCTTC
CDR3 protein: CASTRTGGWATF

J gene: TRBJ2-7
V gene: TRBV14
clone size: -
D gene: TRBD2
CDR3 DNA: TGTGCCAGCAGCCAGACCGGGACTAGCATCCCCTACGAGCAGTACTTC
CDR3 protein: CASSQTGTSIPYEQYF

J gene: TRBJ1-1
V gene: TRBV4-1
clone size: -
D gene: -
CDR3 DNA: TGCGCCAGCAGCCAAGGAGCGAACACTGAAGCTTTCTTT
CDR3 protein: CASSQGANTEAFF

J gene: TRBJ2-7
V gene: TRBV25-1
clone size: -
D gene: -
CDR3 DNA: TGTGCCAGTGGAAGCGCGGGTTTCTACGAGCAGTACTTC
CDR3 protein: CASGSAGFYEQYF

J gene: TRBJ2-7
V gene: TRBV7-8
clone size: medium-sized
D gene: -
CDR3 DNA: TGTGCCAGCAGCTTTGCGGGGAGATCCACCTACGAGCAGTACTTC
CDR3 protein: CASSFAGRSTYEQYF

J gene: TRBJ2-5
V gene: TRBV7-3
clone size: once
D gene: -
CDR3 DNA: TGTGCCAGCAGCTTGACAGTCAATTTCGAGACCCAGTACTTC
CDR3 protein: CASSLTVNFETQYF

J gene: TRBJ2-7
V gene: TRBV4-1
clone size: -
D gene: -
CDR3 DNA: TGCGCCAGCAGCCCAAGCGACAGGCTCAACGAGCAGTACTTC
CDR3 protein: CASSPSDRLNEQYF

J gene: TRBJ1-1
V gene: TRBV11-2
clone size: -
D gene: -
CDR3 DNA: TGTGCCAGCACCATGTGGCGGGTCAACACTGAAGCTTTCTTT
CDR3 protein: CASTMWRVNTEAFF

J gene: TRBJ1-4
V gene: TRBV7-4
clone size: few
D gene: TRBD1
CDR3 DNA: TGTGCCAGCAGCCTAGGCGACCTTCAGGGGGAACCAACTAATGAAAAACTGTTTTTT
CDR3 protein: CASSLGDLQGEPTNEKLFF

J gene: TRBJ2-7
V gene: TRBV10-1
clone size: -
D gene: -
CDR3 DNA: TGCGCCACCTTGAGGGAGGAGAACTACGAGCAGTACTTC
CDR3 protein: CATLREENYEQYF

J gene: TRBJ2-5
V gene: TRBV27
clone size: few
D gene: -
CDR3 DNA: TGTGCCAGCAGTTCTTGGGCGGAGGGAGAGACCCAGTACTTC
CDR3 protein: CASSSWAEGETQYF

J gene: TRBJ2-2
V gene: TRBV7-8
clone size: -
D gene: TRBD2
CDR3 DNA: TGTGCCAGCAGGAGGCTAGCGGACTACACCGGGGAGCTGTTTTTT
CDR3 protein: CASRRLADYTGELFF

J gene: TRBJ1-1
V gene: TRBV6-6
clone size: -
D gene: -
CDR3 DNA: TGTGCCAGCAAGTGGCCGGAGATGAACACTGAAGCTTTCTTT
CDR3 protein: CASKWPEMNTEAFF

J gene: TRBJ2-1
V gene: TRBV7-9
clone size: -
D gene: TRBD2
CDR3 DNA: TGTGCCAGCAGCTTACTTGGGACTAGCGGCTACAATGAGCAGTTCTTC
CDR3 protein: CASSLLGTSGYNEQFF

J gene: TRBJ1-1
V gene: TRBV6-2/TRBV6-3
clone size: once
D gene: TRBD1
CDR3 DNA: TGTGCCAGCAGTAGACAGGGGAACACTGAAGCTTTCTTT
CDR3 protein: CASSRQGNTEAFF

J gene: TRBJ2-4
V gene: TRBV24-1
clone size: -
D gene: TRBD1
CDR3 DNA: TGTGCCACCAAGGGGACAGGGGCTGGCATTCAGTACTTC
CDR3 protein: CATKGTGAGIQYF

J gene: TRBJ2-1
V gene: TRBV28
clone size: once
D gene: -
CDR3 DNA: TGTGCGGCGATCGACAGCTCCTACAATGAGCAGTTCTTC
CDR3 protein: CAAIDSSYNEQFF